One T cell receptor (beta chain) is described in this entry. The CDR3 has 12 amino acids. Germline assignment: CDR1 SEHNR and CDR2 FQNEAQ (reference sequence). The germline V and J ends were trimmed by 5 bases and 5 bases, with 9 bases remaining between them. Original data processing: How many nucleated cells were present was estimated from reference gene primer amplification. The repertoire was sequenced with immunoSEQ multiplex PCR; TCRdb's copy has only in-frame clones and lacks some. V and J calls and clone size are as listed in that table; D and trimming were resolved from the DNA. The sample contains under 50,000 clones, around 80% of which appear only once. The sample originates from a study of blood T cell repertoires in COVID-19. About the research overall: Samples representing acute and convalescent COVID-19 were sourced from the United States, Italy and Spain.

The clonotype comes from an elderly man with active or convalescent COVID-19. This chain connects TRBV7-9 to TRBJ1-1, with D uncertain. Specimen: peripheral blood. As DNA, the CDR3 is TGTGCCAGCAGCCTCGCGTCGACTGAAGCTTTCTTT. As protein: CASSLASTEAFF.